One sample yielded the 22 T cell receptor beta chains listed below, sequenced in a study of cytomegalovirus exposure and HLA in healthy donors (dated by TCRdb to about 2017). To prepare the library, the immunoSEQ multiplex PCR assay was applied. TCRdb stores this immuneACCESS table with in-frame sequences only. Part of the clones is absent; in the studies checked, under half of the shortfall reflects unresolved V genes, and no reason is known for the rest. For this sample the table gives some 59,000 clones, of which roughly nine tenths were detected only once. The leading ten clones occupy around 16% of the sample. The sequenced sample was PBMCs. These TCRs come from a woman aged 18 to 35 in good health and CMV-seronegative.

The gene calls are TRBV19 and TRBJ1-4; 8 nucleotides agree with TRBD1. V lost 6 bases to trimming and J lost 7 bases; unmatched junction nucleotides: 13. Per germline, CDR1 LNHDA and CDR2 SQIVND (reference sequence). The CDR3 runs to 16 residues. For the CDR3, the DNA is TGTGCCAGTAGAAACCACGGGACAGGCCTCCTTGAAAAACTGTTTTTT. Translating it yields CASRNHGTGLLEKLFF. Full variable domain (missing parts from reference TRBV19 and TRBJ1-4): DGGITQSPKYLFRKEGQNVTLSCEQNLNHDAMYWYRQDPGQGLRLIYYSQIVNDFQKGDIAEGYSVSREKKESFPLTVTSAQKNPTAFYLCASRNHGTGLLEKLFFGSGTQLSVL.

This clone was detected only once. The chain has TRBV14 and TRBJ2-1, with 11 bases fitting TRBD2. The CDR3 extends over 16 amino acids. V was pared by 3 bases and J by 6 bases, with 7 bases of the junction left unmatched. Germline V gene data show CDR1 as SGHDN and CDR2 as FVKESK. CDR3 region: CASSHKLAGAFNEQFF. The CDR3 DNA reads TGTGCCAGCAGCCACAAACTAGCGGGAGCTTTCAATGAGCAGTTCTTC.

The J gene is TRBJ2-7, the V gene TRBV5-1; 7 bases line up with TRBD1. V was clipped by 3 bases and J by 6 bases; unmatched bases: 9. Looked up from germline, CDR1 is SGHRS and CDR2 is YFSETQ. There are 14 residues in the CDR3. The CDR3 region is CASSYNRGTGEQYF. CDR3 nucleotides: TGCGCCAGCAGCTACAACAGGGGTACGGGCGAGCAGTACTTC. Together with reference TRBV5-1 and TRBJ2-7, the CDR3 gives the full variable domain: KAGVTQTPRYLIKTRGQQVTLSCSPISGHRSVSWYQQTPGQGLQFLFEYFSETQRNKGNFPGRFSGRQFSNSRSEMNVSTLELGDSALYLCASSYNRGTGEQYFGPGTRLTVT.

The chain recombines TRBV19 with TRBJ1-5, with 8 bases that match TRBD1. V was clipped by 7 bases and J by 0 bases; unmatched bases: 11. CDR3 length equals 17 residues. Germline CDR1 is LNHDA and CDR2 is SQIVND (reference sequence). CDR3 sequence reads: CASTLWATGDSNQPQHF. CDR3 DNA sequence: TGTGCCAGTACCCTTTGGGCGACAGGGGATAGCAATCAGCCCCAGCATTTT.

The chain links TRBV19 to TRBJ2-7; the D gene is possibly TRBD1 (6 bases). CDR3 length: 15 residues. Looked up from germline, CDR1 is LNHDA and CDR2 is SQIVND (reference sequence). The V and J ends lost 5 bases and 0 bases respectively, with 14 bases between them. This CDR3 reads CASSSTGRSSYEQYF. In nucleotides, the CDR3 is TGTGCCAGTAGTTCGACAGGCCGAAGCTCCTACGAGCAGTACTTC.

This chain links TRBV29-1 with TRBJ2-1, with TRBD1 matching 7 bases. After removal of 3 bases from V and 2 bases from J, the junction contained 7 bases not matched to a gene. The germline V gene encodes CDR1 SQVTM and CDR2 ANQGSEA. The CDR3 is made up of 15 amino acids. The CDR3 loop reads CSVEVTGDTYNEQFF. The CDR3 DNA is TGCAGCGTTGAGGTTACAGGGGACACCTACAATGAGCAGTTCTTC.

The CDR3 sequence: CSVSTDRGTEAFF. The CDR3 DNA follows: TGCAGCGTTTCTACAGACCGTGGCACTGAAGCTTTCTTT. This chain connects TRBV29-1 to TRBJ1-1, with unresolved D. V gave up 5 bases and J gave up 4 bases, with 14 bases separating them. The CDR3 is 13 amino acids. Germline V gene sequence: CDR1 SQVTM, CDR2 ANQGSEA.

The genes are TRBV11-2 and TRBJ2-1, with TRBD2 matching 8 bases. Trimming removed 3 bases from V and 10 bases from J; junction bases left unmatched: 8. The CDR3 consists of 14 residues. The germline gives CDR1 SGHAT, CDR2 FQNNGV. This CDR3 is CASSLGQRGIEQFF. The CDR3 DNA reads as TGTGCCAGCAGCTTGGGGCAGCGGGGGATCGAGCAGTTCTTC.

This clone was found once. This chain joins TRBV7-9 and TRBJ1-3; 10 nucleotides align to TRBD1. Looked up from germline, CDR1 is SEHNR and CDR2 is FQNEAQ (reference sequence). This CDR3 is 15 amino acids long. The junction had 4 bases not matched to a gene; V was cut back by 5 bases and J by 3 bases. CDR3 sequence reads: CASSPGQGYGNTIYF. The CDR3 bases are TGTGCCAGCAGCCCGGGACAGGGGTATGGAAACACCATATATTTT.

This sequence joins TRBV28 and TRBJ2-4; TRBD2 matches 9 bases. V was pared by 3 bases and J by 2 bases, with 8 bases of the junction left unmatched. Germline assignment: CDR1 MDHEN and CDR2 SYDVKM. The CDR3 has 17 residues. CDR3 amino acids: CASSFGLAGWSKNIQYF. In DNA, the CDR3 is TGTGCCAGCAGTTTTGGGCTAGCGGGGTGGTCCAAAAACATTCAGTACTTC.

The CDR3 protein is CAWSVTGPGNTIYF. The CDR3 nucleotides read TGTGCCTGGAGTGTAACAGGGCCGGGAAACACCATATATTTT. V is TRBV30 and J is TRBJ1-3; tentative D call: TRBD1 (6 bases). This CDR3 comprises 14 residues. Germline loops: CDR1 GTSNPN, CDR2 SVGIG (reference sequence). Trimming took off 0 bases at V and 4 bases at J, with 10 bases between the two ends.

This clone has just a few counts. The rearrangement uses TRBV27 and TRBJ2-7; 12 bases match TRBD1. Trimming cost V 6 bases and J 6 bases; bases outside gene matches: 6. The CDR3 runs to 14 residues. Germline V lookup: CDR1 MNHEY, CDR2 SMNVEV (reference sequence). CDR3 bases: TGTGCCAGCAGGGGGACAGGGGGCTTAGGCGAGCAGTACTTC. This codes for CASRGTGGLGEQYF.

V is TRBV2 and J is TRBJ1-2, with a tentative D call TRBD1 (5 bases). This CDR3 has 16 residues. Germline V gene sequence: CDR1 SNHLY, CDR2 FYNNEI. Trimming pared 7 bases from V and 6 bases from J, leaving 24 bases between. CDR3 sequence: CASKTRVEWGVDGYTF. CDR3 bases: TGTGCCAGCAAAACAAGGGTGGAGTGGGGCGTCGATGGCTACACCTTC.

The chain employs TRBV7-6 and TRBJ1-2; 8 bases align to TRBD1. V lost 1 base, J lost 0 bases, and 1 base stayed unmatched. Germline assignment: CDR1 SGHVS and CDR2 FNYEAQ. The CDR3 consists of 15 residues. The CDR3 is CASSLGTGTNYGYTF. DNA of the CDR3: TGTGCCAGCAGCTTAGGGACAGGGACTAACTATGGCTACACCTTC.

In regard to this clone: The germline gene is not matched at one end of the junction; a read error may be the cause. The chain recombines TRBV6-1 with TRBJ2-7; 11 bases are shared with TRBD2. Germline V gene lookup returns CDR1 MNHNS and CDR2 SASEGT. This CDR3 comprises 15 residues. CDR3 in amino acids: CASSPLAGGSFEQYF. CDR3 coding DNA: TGTGCCAGCAGTCCGCTAGCGGGAGGTTCCTTCGAGCAGTACTTC.

The V gene is TRBV9, the J gene TRBJ1-2, with D unresolved. The CDR3 runs 16 residues. Germline V lookup: CDR1 SGDLS, CDR2 YYNGEE. Trimming removed 0 bases from V and 2 bases from J, with 14 bases in between. CDR3: CASSVELDGLNYGYTF. For the CDR3, the DNA is TGTGCCAGCAGCGTAGAGTTGGACGGACTAAACTATGGCTACACCTTC.

This chain connects TRBV19 to TRBJ2-7; possible D gene TRBD2, 7 bases. V was shortened by 3 bases and J by 5 bases, with 11 bases between the two germline ends. Germline CDR1 is LNHDA and CDR2 is SQIVND (reference sequence). The CDR3 is 13 residues long. This CDR3 is CASSMPGGHEQYF. The CDR3 DNA reads as TGTGCCAGTAGTATGCCCGGGGGGCACGAGCAGTACTTC. Drawing the rest from reference TRBV19 and TRBJ2-7, the complete variable domain is DGGITQSPKYLFRKEGQNVTLSCEQNLNHDAMYWYRQDPGQGLRLIYYSQIVNDFQKGDIAEGYSVSREKKESFPLTVTSAQKNPTAFYLCASSMPGGHEQYFGPGTRLTVT.

This chain uses TRBV15 with TRBJ1-5; D perhaps matches TRBD1 (5 bases). Deletions cut 5 bases from V and 0 bases from J, with 14 bases between. From germline, CDR1 is LNHNV and CDR2 YYDKDF (reference sequence). The CDR3 runs 16 residues. The CDR3 sequence: CATSDPGLYSNQPQHF. The CDR3 bases are TGTGCCACCAGCGACCCGGGACTTTATAGCAATCAGCCCCAGCATTTT.

The CDR3 is CAWSQGGVTEAFF. CDR3 nucleotide sequence: TGTGCCTGGTCCCAGGGCGGTGTTACTGAAGCTTTCTTT. V is TRBV30 and J is TRBJ1-1; possibly TRBD1 for D (5 bases). Germline values: CDR1 GTSNPN, CDR2 SVGIG (reference sequence). V was pared by 5 bases and J by 5 bases, with 15 bases between. This CDR3 spans 13 amino acids.

The rearrangement links TRBV30 to TRBJ2-1; D possibly corresponds to TRBD2 (6 bases). The CDR3 has 14 residues. V gave up 4 bases and J gave up 9 bases, with 19 bases separating them. Germline assignment: CDR1 GTSNPN and CDR2 SVGIG (reference sequence). The CDR3 spells CAWTLGLRHAEQFF. In DNA form, the CDR3 reads TGTGCCTGGACCCTGGGACTCCGCCACGCTGAGCAGTTCTTC.

The chain joins TRBV28 to TRBJ1-2; 9 bases agree with TRBD1. The CDR3 is 12 residues long. Per germline, CDR1 MDHEN and CDR2 SYDVKM. J gave up 7 bases and V 5 bases, and 2 bases lay outside the gene matches. The CDR3 reads CASSTDRGGYTF. DNA for the CDR3: TGTGCCAGCAGTACGGACAGGGGTGGCTACACCTTC.

CDR3 in amino acids: CASSFARGHRNEQFF. The CDR3 coding sequence is TGTGCCAGCTCCTTCGCGCGGGGGCACCGGAATGAGCAGTTCTTC. The chain combines TRBV18 with TRBJ2-1; weak D call: TRBD2 (7 bases). Germline CDR1 KGHSH, CDR2 LQKENI. V lost 6 bases, J lost 7 bases, and 19 bases lay in between. The CDR3 has 15 amino acids.